The 24 T cell receptor beta chains presented below share a single source sample, sequenced in a study of cytomegalovirus exposure and HLA in healthy donors (dated by TCRdb to 2017 to 2019). The method was the immunoSEQ multiplex PCR assay. TCRdb took over this immuneACCESS table, retaining in-frame rearrangements with V and J assigned. Such tables are incomplete; in checked studies, under half of the missing clones stem from an unresolved V gene, and the remainder is unexplained. The table for this sample lists about 130,000 clones; approximately 80% of them were counted only once. Of the sample, roughly 29% is held by the ten largest clones. Sequenced: PBMCs. The receptors originated from a young man in good health and CMV-seropositive.

The rearrangement links TRBV30 to TRBJ1-2, with TRBD1 matching over 9 bases. V trimming: 5 bases; J trimming: 6 bases; junction bases outside the gene matches: 7. CDR3 length equals 13 residues. Germline values: CDR1 GTSNPN, CDR2 SVGIG (reference sequence). This CDR3 reads CAWDTGGWDGYTF. The CDR3 nucleotides are TGTGCCTGGGATACAGGGGGCTGGGATGGCTACACCTTC.

The chain has TRBV9 and TRBJ2-7, with a weak D call TRBD1 (6 bases). CDR3 size: 13 residues. Germline V CDR1 and CDR2: SGDLS, YYNGEE. Trimming took off 0 bases at V and 6 bases at J, with 10 bases between the two ends. CDR3 nucleotides: TGTGCCAGCAGCGTAGATTCCAGGGGCGAGCAGTACTTC. Residues: CASSVDSRGEQYF.

The chain combines TRBV9 with TRBJ2-3; 7 bases agree with TRBD1. The J segment lost 5 bases and the V segment lost 0 bases, leaving 3 bases of the junction unmatched. This CDR3 has 14 residues. The V gene's germline CDR1 is SGDLS and CDR2 YYNGEE. Here the CDR3 reads CASSVGSGGDTQYF. In DNA form, the CDR3 reads TGTGCCAGCAGCGTAGGATCAGGGGGAGATACGCAGTATTTT.

This clone occurred once. This chain uses TRBV9 with TRBJ2-3; tentative D call: TRBD1 (5 bases). There are 14 residues in the CDR3. Looked up from germline, CDR1 is SGDLS and CDR2 is YYNGEE. Between the trimmed V and J ends, which lost 5 bases and 6 bases, there was a span of 16 bases. CDR3 loop: CASRHTDSSDTQYF. The CDR3 DNA follows: TGTGCCAGCAGACACACCGACAGTTCGGATACGCAGTATTTT.

This clone appeared many times. The chain couples TRBV7-2 to TRBJ2-5; D ambiguous. The germline CDR1 and CDR2 sequences are SGHTA and FQGNSA. The V end was cut by 5 bases, the J end by 5 bases, with 9 bases between. The CDR3 spans 12 residues. The DNA of the CDR3 is TGTGCCAGCAGCCTCCAGAGGGAGACCCAGTACTTC. As protein: CASSLQRETQYF.

The rearrangement joins TRBV18 to TRBJ2-2; no clear D. Germline CDR1 and CDR2: KGHSH and LQKENI. The CDR3 covers 15 residues. V lost 3 bases, J lost 0 bases, and 8 bases lay in between. The CDR3 DNA sequence: TGTGCCAGCTCACCCGGTGCGGCGAACACCGGGGAGCTGTTTTTT. Encoded protein: CASSPGAANTGELFF.

The V gene is TRBV5-4, the J gene TRBJ2-7; 8 bases map to TRBD2. The J segment lost 1 base and the V segment lost 4 bases, leaving 7 bases of the junction unmatched. CDR3 length: 15 amino acids. Germline lookup yields CDR1 SGHNT and CDR2 YYREEE (reference sequence). CDR3 protein: CASSPMRGESYEQYF. DNA of the CDR3: TGTGCCAGCAGCCCTATGCGGGGGGAATCCTACGAGCAGTACTTC.

V and J are TRBV30 and TRBJ2-1; 8 bases are a match to TRBD2. Germline CDR1 reads GTSNPN; CDR2 reads SVGIG (reference sequence). The CDR3 covers 16 residues. Trimming took 5 bases from V and 4 from J; bases not matched to a gene: 13. CDR3 amino acids: CAWSGAAGGPYNEQFF. In DNA, the CDR3 is TGTGCCTGGTCGGGGGCCGCGGGAGGCCCTTACAATGAGCAGTTCTTC.

The V call is TRBV5-1, the J call TRBJ1-2, with D maybe TRBD1 (6 bases). The length of the CDR3 is 13 residues. The V gene lost 4 bases and the J gene lost 4 bases, with 11 bases spanning the gap. Germline CDR1 and CDR2: SGHRS and YFSETQ. The chain's CDR3 is CASSMDSPYGYTF. The CDR3 bases are TGCGCCAGCAGCATGGACAGCCCCTATGGCTACACCTTC. The variable domain in full, with the rest retrieved from reference TRBV5-1 and TRBJ1-2, is KAGVTQTPRYLIKTRGQQVTLSCSPISGHRSVSWYQQTPGQGLQFLFEYFSETQRNKGNFPGRFSGRQFSNSRSEMNVSTLELGDSALYLCASSMDSPYGYTFGSGTRLTVV.

This chain connects TRBV7-7 to TRBJ2-7; 11 bases map to TRBD2. With 4 bases clipped from V and 0 bases from J, the junction kept 2 bases outside the gene matches. Germline loops: CDR1 SSHAT, CDR2 FNYEAQ (reference sequence). This CDR3 has 15 amino acids. For the CDR3, the DNA is TGTGCCAGCAGCTCAGGACTAGCGGGCTCCTACGAGCAGTACTTC. Protein: CASSSGLAGSYEQYF.

This clone came up a few times. J is TRBJ2-7 and V is TRBV29-1, with D perhaps TRBD2 (5 bases). The CDR3 runs 13 residues. V gave up 4 bases and J gave up 3 bases, with 13 bases separating them. Germline V lookup: CDR1 SQVTM, CDR2 ANQGSEA. CDR3 bases: TGCAGCGTTGTGCCCCGGGCGGGCTACGAGCAGTACTTC. As protein: CSVVPRAGYEQYF.

This chain links TRBV11-2 with TRBJ2-1; TRBD1 is a possible D gene (5 bases). The ends were cut back, 0 bases at V and 13 bases at J, with 16 bases in the middle. The V gene's germline CDR1 is SGHAT and CDR2 FQNNGV. The CDR3 covers 14 residues. In nucleotides, the CDR3 is TGTGCCAGCAGCTTAGATTCCCTATCGACAGTTCAGTTCTTC. Residues: CASSLDSLSTVQFF.

The chain employs TRBV28 and TRBJ2-5, with D perhaps TRBD1 (5 bases). Germline-derived CDR1 and CDR2 are MDHEN and SYDVKM. V dropped 7 bases and J dropped 0 bases, with 18 bases sitting between them. This CDR3 has 16 amino acids. This chain's CDR3 is CASTLGAQMYQETQYF. Here the CDR3 DNA reads TGTGCCAGCACATTAGGGGCACAGATGTACCAAGAGACCCAGTACTTC.

The genes are TRBV2 and TRBJ2-2; D is possibly TRBD2 (5 bases). This CDR3 is built from 14 residues. Germline V gene sequence: CDR1 SNHLY, CDR2 FYNNEI. V was clipped by 6 bases and J by 1 base, with 9 bases between them. In DNA form, the CDR3 reads TGTGCCAGCAGAGCCGAGGGGAACACCGGGGAGCTGTTTTTT. Translated, it gives CASRAEGNTGELFF.

The chain has TRBV9 and TRBJ2-7; possibly TRBD2 for D (6 bases). V lost 0 bases and J lost 1, with 11 bases in between. The CDR3 is 15 residues long. Germline V lookup: CDR1 SGDLS, CDR2 YYNGEE. CDR3 region: CASSVVAGPSYEQYF. CDR3 in DNA: TGTGCCAGCAGCGTAGTCGCGGGGCCATCCTACGAGCAGTACTTC. Complete variable domain (other parts from reference TRBV9 and TRBJ2-7): DSGVTQTPKHLITATGQRVTLRCSPRSGDLSVYWYQQSLDQGLQFLIQYYNGEERAKGNILERFSAQQFPDLHSELNLSSLELGDSALYFCASSVVAGPSYEQYFGPGTRLTVT.

The chain has TRBV25-1 and TRBJ2-2; 9 nucleotides line up with TRBD1. This CDR3 has 16 amino acids. V dropped 6 bases and J dropped 4; count of bases not matched to a gene: 9. Germline V gives CDR1 MGHDK, CDR2 SYGVNS. DNA of the CDR3: TGTGCCAGCAGGGAGCCGGGACAGGGTTTCACCGGGGAGCTGTTTTTT. Protein product: CASREPGQGFTGELFF.

This chain links TRBV4-1 with TRBJ1-3; TRBD1 is a possible D gene (5 bases). V dropped 4 bases and J dropped 0 bases, with 16 bases sitting between them. There are 17 residues in the CDR3. Germline V gives CDR1 MGHRA, CDR2 YSYEKL. In DNA, the CDR3 is TGCGCCAGCAGCCTGGGGAGGGCCAGGGACTCTGGAAACACCATATATTTT. Translation: CASSLGRARDSGNTIYF.

The genes are TRBV7-8 and TRBJ2-1; 7 nucleotides align to TRBD2. CDR3 length equals 18 residues. CDR1 and CDR2 (germline): SGHVS, FQNEAQ. The V segment lost 1 base and the J segment 9 bases; nucleotides outside the gene matches: 18. In nucleotides, the CDR3 is TGTGCCAGCAGCTTAGTTGCCCCCTCGCGGGGGTCGGACGGTGAGCAGTTCTTC. It yields the protein CASSLVAPSRGSDGEQFF.

The sample holds one count of this clone. The chain uses TRBV5-1 and TRBJ2-1, with 9 bases fitting TRBD2. This CDR3 has 15 residues. V trimming: 4 bases; J trimming: 4 bases; junction bases outside the gene matches: 6. Per germline, CDR1 SGHRS and CDR2 YFSETQ. This CDR3 reads CASSIAGARYNEQFF. The CDR3, as DNA: TGCGCCAGCAGCATAGCGGGGGCGCGTTACAATGAGCAGTTCTTC.

V is TRBV7-9 and J is TRBJ1-1, with 8 positions matching TRBD1. This CDR3 has 16 amino acids. Germline V gene data show CDR1 as SEHNR and CDR2 as FQNEAQ (reference sequence). V trimming: 1 base; J trimming: 6 bases; junction bases outside the gene matches: 10. CDR3 region: CASSLESGGRSSEAFF. CDR3 nucleotide sequence: TGTGCCAGCAGCTTAGAGTCAGGGGGCCGATCCTCTGAAGCTTTCTTT. Supplemented by reference TRBV7-9 and TRBJ1-1, the full variable domain reads DTGVSQNPRHKITKRGQNVTFRCDPISEHNRLYWYRQTLGQGPEFLTYFQNEAQLEKSRLLSDRFSAERPKGSFSTLEIQRTEQGDSAMYLCASSLESGGRSSEAFFGQGTRLTVV.

This rearrangement joins TRBV5-5 to TRBJ2-7, with 7 bases lining up with TRBD2. The V and J ends lost 4 bases and 3 bases, in that order; junction bases with no gene match: 1. There are 12 residues in the CDR3. Germline CDR1 is SGHKS and CDR2 is YYEKEE (reference sequence). The chain's CDR3 is CASSPGGYEQYF. The CDR3 DNA reads TGTGCCAGCAGCCCGGGGGGCTACGAGCAGTACTTC.

The chain employs TRBV25-1 and TRBJ2-5; D ambiguous. From germline, CDR1 is MGHDK and CDR2 SYGVNS. The CDR3 consists of 12 residues. V was shortened by 2 bases and J by 4 bases, with 5 bases between the two germline ends. The CDR3 sequence: CASSERRETQYF. Here the CDR3 DNA reads TGTGCCAGCAGTGAACGGAGAGAGACCCAGTACTTC.

This clone came up once. The V call is TRBV12-2, the J call TRBJ1-5; TRBD1, the table's D call, was not compared with the DNA. TRBV12-2 corresponds to a pseudogene. This CDR3 region has 15 residues. CDR3 in amino acids: CASRLGQTVNQPQHF. Here the CDR3 DNA reads TGTGCAAGTCGCTTAGGACAGACTGTCAATCAGCCCCAGCATTTT.

In this sample, this clone turned up once. The rearrangement links TRBV15 to TRBJ2-3; D unresolved. V lost 1 base and J 0 bases, leaving 8 bases between the germline ends. Germline CDR1 and CDR2: LNHNV and YYDKDF (reference sequence). CDR3 length equals 15 residues. In DNA form, the CDR3 reads TGTGCCACCAGCAGAGGTGCAACTAGCACAGATACGCAGTATTTT. Protein: CATSRGATSTDTQYF.